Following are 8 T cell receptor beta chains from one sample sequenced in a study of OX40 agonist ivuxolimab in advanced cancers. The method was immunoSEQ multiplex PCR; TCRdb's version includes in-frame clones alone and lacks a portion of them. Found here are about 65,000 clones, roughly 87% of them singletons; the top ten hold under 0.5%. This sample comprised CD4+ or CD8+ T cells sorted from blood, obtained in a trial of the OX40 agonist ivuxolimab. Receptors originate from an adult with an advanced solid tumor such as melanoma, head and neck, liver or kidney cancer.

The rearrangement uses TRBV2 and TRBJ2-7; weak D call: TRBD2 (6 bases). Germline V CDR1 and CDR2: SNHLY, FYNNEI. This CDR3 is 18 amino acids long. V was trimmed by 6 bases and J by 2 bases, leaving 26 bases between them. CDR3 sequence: CASRPSRVLAGPTYEQYF. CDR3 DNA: TGTGCCAGCAGGCCGTCACGAGTCCTCGCGGGGCCGACCTACGAGCAGTACTTC.

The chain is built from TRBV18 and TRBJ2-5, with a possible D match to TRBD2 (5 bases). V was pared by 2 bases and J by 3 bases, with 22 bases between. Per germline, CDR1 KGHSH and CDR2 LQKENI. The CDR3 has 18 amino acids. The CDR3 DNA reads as TGTGCCAGCTCACCATATTTGTTGGCAGGTTGGGGAGAAGAGACCCAGTACTTC. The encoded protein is CASSPYLLAGWGEETQYF.

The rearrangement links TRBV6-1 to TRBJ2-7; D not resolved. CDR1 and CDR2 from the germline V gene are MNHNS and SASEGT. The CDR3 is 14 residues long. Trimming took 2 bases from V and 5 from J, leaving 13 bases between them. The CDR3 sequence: CASSESPAQDEQYF. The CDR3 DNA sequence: TGTGCCAGCAGTGAATCCCCAGCGCAGGACGAGCAGTACTTC.

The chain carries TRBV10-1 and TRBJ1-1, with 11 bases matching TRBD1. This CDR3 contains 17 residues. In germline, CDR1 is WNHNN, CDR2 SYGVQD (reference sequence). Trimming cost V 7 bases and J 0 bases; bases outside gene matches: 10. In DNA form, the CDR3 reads TGCGCCAGCATTCTGCGGGACAGGGGGGCGATGAACACTGAAGCTTTCTTT. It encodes CASILRDRGAMNTEAFF.

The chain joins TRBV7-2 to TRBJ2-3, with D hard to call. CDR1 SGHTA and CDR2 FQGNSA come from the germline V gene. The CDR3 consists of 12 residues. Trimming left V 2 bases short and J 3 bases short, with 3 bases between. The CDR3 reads CASSLYTDTQYF. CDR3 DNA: TGTGCCAGCAGCTTATATACAGATACGCAGTATTTT.

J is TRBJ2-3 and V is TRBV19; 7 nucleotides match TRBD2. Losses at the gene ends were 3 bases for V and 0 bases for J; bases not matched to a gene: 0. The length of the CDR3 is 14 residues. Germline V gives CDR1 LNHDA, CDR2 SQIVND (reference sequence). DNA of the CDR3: TGTGCCAGTAGTATCGGGGGGAGCACAGATACGCAGTATTTT. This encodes CASSIGGSTDTQYF.

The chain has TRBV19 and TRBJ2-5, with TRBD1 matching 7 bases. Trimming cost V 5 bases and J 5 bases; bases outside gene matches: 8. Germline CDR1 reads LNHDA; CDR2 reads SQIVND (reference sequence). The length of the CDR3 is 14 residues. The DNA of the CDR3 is TGTGCCAGTAGTCCATCAGACAGGGAGGAGACCCAGTACTTC. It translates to CASSPSDREETQYF.

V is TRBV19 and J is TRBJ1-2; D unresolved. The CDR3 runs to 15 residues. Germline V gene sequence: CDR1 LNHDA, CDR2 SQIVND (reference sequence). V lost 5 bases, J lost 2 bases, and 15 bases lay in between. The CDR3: CASSAGSQRNYGYTF. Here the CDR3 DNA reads TGTGCCAGTAGTGCCGGAAGCCAGCGGAACTATGGCTACACCTTC.